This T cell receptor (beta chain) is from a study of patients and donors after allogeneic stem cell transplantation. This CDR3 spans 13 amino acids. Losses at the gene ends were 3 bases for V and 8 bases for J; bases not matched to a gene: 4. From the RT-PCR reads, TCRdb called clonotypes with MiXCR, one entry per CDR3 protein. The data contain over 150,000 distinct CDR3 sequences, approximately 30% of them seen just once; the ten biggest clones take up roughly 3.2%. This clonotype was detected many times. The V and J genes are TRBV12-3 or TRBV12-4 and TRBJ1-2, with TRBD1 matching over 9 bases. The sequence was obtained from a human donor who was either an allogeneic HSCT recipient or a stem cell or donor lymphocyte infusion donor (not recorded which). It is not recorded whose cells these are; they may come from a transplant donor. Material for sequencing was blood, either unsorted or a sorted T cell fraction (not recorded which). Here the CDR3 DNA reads TGTGCCAGCAGTTTGGGACAGGGATCAGGCTACACCTTC. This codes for CASSLGQGSGYTF.